Listed here are 12 T cell receptor beta chains from one sample, sequenced in a study of molecular identifiers for immune sequencing clone quantification. TCRdb independently ran MiXCR on the PCR reads; one entry per CDR3 protein. This sample has fewer than 45,000 distinct CDR3 sequences; around 20% occur once, and the top ten carry roughly 7%. Sequenced sample: naive CD8+ T cells from blood, with Jurkat cell RNA spiked in. As for subset: FACS-sorted CD8+CD4-CCR7+CD45RA+ naive T cells. These receptor sequences come from a human donor in good health. Some libraries in this study had Jurkat cell RNA spiked in.

In this sample, this clonotype turned up a few times. The V gene is TRBV12-5, the J gene TRBJ2-1; 11 bases line up with TRBD2. V shed 1 base, J shed 7 bases, and the junction held 9 bases outside the gene matches. CDR1 and CDR2 from the germline V gene are LGHNT and FRNRAP. The CDR3 contains 17 residues. For the CDR3, the DNA is TGTGCTAGTGGTTTGGCCGTTACTAGCGGGAGTAATAATGAGCAGTTCTTC. Protein sequence: CASGLAVTSGSNNEQFF.

This clonotype occurred many times. This chain joins TRBV3-1 and TRBJ2-5; a possible D gene is TRBD2 (6 bases). Looked up from germline, CDR1 is LGHDT and CDR2 is YNNKEL (reference sequence). Deletions cut 1 base from V and 5 bases from J, with 14 bases between. There are 15 residues in the CDR3. The CDR3 protein is CASSQGGRLGETQYF. The CDR3 nucleotides read TGTGCCAGCAGCCAAGGAGGGCGACTAGGGGAGACCCAGTACTTC.

This clonotype was recorded many times. For the CDR3, the DNA is TGCGCCAGCAGCCAAGTGACAGGGCTTGGGGCCAACGTCCTGACTTTC. Translation: CASSQVTGLGANVLTF. The rearrangement uses TRBV4-3 and TRBJ2-6; TRBD1 aligns across 7 bases. The V gene end was trimmed by 1 base and the J gene end by 3 bases; junction bases not matched to a gene: 3. The CDR3 sequence is 16 residues long. From germline, CDR1 is LGHNA and CDR2 YSLEER.

In this sample, this clonotype is medium-sized. The chain employs TRBV5-5 and TRBJ2-7; D is undetermined. Per germline, CDR1 SGHKS and CDR2 YYEKEE (reference sequence). The CDR3 has 13 residues. Trimming stripped 0 bases from V and 1 base from J, with 5 bases between. This CDR3 is CASSLGSSYEQYF. In DNA, the CDR3 is TGTGCCAGCAGCTTGGGCAGTTCCTACGAGCAGTACTTC.

Comment on this clonotype: A read error is possible here, since a much larger clone lies one base away. The genes are TRBV19 and TRBJ1-2; possibly TRBD1 for D (6 bases). Germline V gene sequence: CDR1 LNHDA, CDR2 SQIVND (reference sequence). CDR3 size: 12 residues. Trimming took off 10 bases at V and 5 bases at J, with 14 bases between the two ends. The CDR3: CATTRDIYGYTF. CDR3 in DNA: TGTGCCACCACGCGGGACATATATGGCTACACCTTC.

The chain uses TRBV7-9 and TRBJ2-7; possibly TRBD2 for D (5 bases). The CDR3 runs 12 residues. The V end was cut by 6 bases, the J end by 10 bases, with 16 bases between. Germline loops: CDR1 SEHNR, CDR2 FQNEAQ (reference sequence). The CDR3 here is CASRSRESKQYF. CDR3 DNA sequence: TGTGCCAGCAGGTCTAGGGAGTCGAAACAGTACTTC.

As regards this clonotype: A much larger clone differs by one base, so this may be a read error. The chain joins TRBV4-3 to TRBJ2-5; TRBD1 matches at 7 bases. Germline V gene lookup returns CDR1 LGHNA and CDR2 YSLEER. This CDR3 contains 14 residues. CDR3 protein: CTSSERDRQETQYF. The CDR3 region has the DNA TGCACCAGCAGCGAGAGGGACAGACAAGAGACCCAGTACTTC.

This clonotype has a count of ten or more. This chain links TRBV19 with TRBJ1-2, with D perhaps TRBD1 (5 bases). Trimming removed 9 bases at V and 2 bases at J, with 19 bases between. The CDR3 consists of 15 residues. Germline V gene data show CDR1 as LNHDA and CDR2 as SQIVND (reference sequence). As DNA, the CDR3 is TGTGCCAGCATCGGGGCGGCAGCGGGCAACTATGGCTACACCTTC. Translated, it gives CASIGAAAGNYGYTF.

The sample holds many counts of this clonotype. The V gene is TRBV28, the J gene TRBJ2-1; perhaps TRBD1 as D (5 bases). The V gene lost 3 bases and the J gene lost 5 bases, with 17 bases spanning the gap. Per the germline V gene, CDR1 is MDHEN and CDR2 is SYDVKM. CDR3 length: 16 amino acids. The CDR3 reads CASSFSPIQGHNEQFF. CDR3 DNA sequence: TGTGCCAGCAGTTTTTCGCCGATCCAGGGCCACAATGAGCAGTTCTTC. The full variable domain, rest sourced from reference TRBV28 and TRBJ2-1, is DVKVTQSSRYLVKRTGEKVFLECVQDMDHENMFWYRQDPGLGLRLIYFSYDVKMKEKGDIPEGYSVSREKKERFSLILESASTNQTSMYLCASSFSPIQGHNEQFFGPGTRLTVL.

The CDR3 sequence is CASSLLYRGQGNSPLHF. In nucleotides, the CDR3 is TGTGCCAGCAGTTTACTCTACAGGGGGCAGGGTAATTCACCCCTCCACTTT. The chain joins TRBV28 to TRBJ1-6, with 9 nucleotides matching TRBD1. J was trimmed by 6 bases and V by 2 bases; bases with no gene match: 8. The CDR3 has 17 amino acids. Per germline, CDR1 MDHEN and CDR2 SYDVKM.

This clonotype was found many times. The CDR3: CAINGVAPADTQYF. The CDR3 nucleotides are TGTGCCATCAATGGCGTAGCCCCCGCAGATACGCAGTATTTT. The chain joins TRBV10-3 to TRBJ2-3; no firm D call. This CDR3 is built from 14 residues. Germline V gene lookup returns CDR1 ENHRY and CDR2 SYGVKD. V lost 7 bases and J 4 bases, leaving 15 bases between the germline ends.

With respect to this clonotype: At one end the junction does not follow the germline gene, possibly because of a read error. The chain joins TRBV29-1 to TRBJ2-7; no reliable D call. Germline V gene sequence: CDR1 SQVTM, CDR2 ANQGSEA. The CDR3 is 12 residues long. As DNA, the CDR3 is TGCAGCGTTGATGTGTTCCCGGGCGAGCGGTACTTC. Protein product: CSVDVFPGERYF.